The following is a TCR beta chain sequence with its context. This entry is derived from a study of shared clonotypes between healthy human individuals. A CD45RA+ naive subset and a CD45RA-negative memory subset were split from CD4+ cells. CDR1 LNHNV and CDR2 YYDKDF come from the germline V gene (reference sequence). This CDR3 comprises 20 residues. The V segment lost 0 bases and the J segment 0 bases; nucleotides outside the gene matches: 9. The assay was immunoSEQ multiplex PCR, and TCRdb's table has in-frame clones only and misses some. Here the sample spans millions of clones, approximately 92% being singletons.

The genes are TRBV15 and TRBJ2-6; the match to TRBD2 covers 9 bases. The TCR comes from a man aged 18 to 30 in good health. The sample taken for sequencing was naive CD4+ T cells sorted from blood. Subset of the sample: CD45RA+ positively selected. The CDR3 spells CATSRDFFSGGSSGANVLTF. The CDR3 DNA is TGTGCCACCAGCAGAGATTTTTTCAGCGGGGGGAGCTCTGGGGCCAACGTCCTGACTTTC.